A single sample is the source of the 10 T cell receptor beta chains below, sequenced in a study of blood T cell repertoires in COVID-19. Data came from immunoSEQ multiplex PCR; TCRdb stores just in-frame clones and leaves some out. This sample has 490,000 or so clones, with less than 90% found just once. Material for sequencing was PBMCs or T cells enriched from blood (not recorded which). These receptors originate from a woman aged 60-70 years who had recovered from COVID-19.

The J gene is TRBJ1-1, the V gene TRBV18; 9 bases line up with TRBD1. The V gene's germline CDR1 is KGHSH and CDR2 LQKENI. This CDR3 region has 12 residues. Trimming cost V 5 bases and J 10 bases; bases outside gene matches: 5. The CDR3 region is CASSSRQGGAFF. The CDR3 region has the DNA TGTGCCAGCTCATCCCGACAGGGGGGAGCTTTCTTT.

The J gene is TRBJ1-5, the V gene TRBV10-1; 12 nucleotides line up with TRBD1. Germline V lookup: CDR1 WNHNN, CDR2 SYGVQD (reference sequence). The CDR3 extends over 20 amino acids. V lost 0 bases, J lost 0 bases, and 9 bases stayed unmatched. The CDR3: CASSESGQGAYPYSNQPQHF. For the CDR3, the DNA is TGCGCCAGCAGTGAGTCGGGACAGGGGGCCTATCCCTATAGCAATCAGCCCCAGCATTTT.

CDR3 sequence (DNA): TGTGCCAGCAGTGAAGTCAGGGAATACGAGCAGTACTTC. Translating it yields CASSEVREYEQYF. This chain joins TRBV6-1 and TRBJ2-7; D is perhaps TRBD1 (5 bases). Germline V gene data show CDR1 as MNHNS and CDR2 as SASEGT. The CDR3 totals 13 residues. Trimming cost V 1 base and J 4 bases, with 8 bases left between them.

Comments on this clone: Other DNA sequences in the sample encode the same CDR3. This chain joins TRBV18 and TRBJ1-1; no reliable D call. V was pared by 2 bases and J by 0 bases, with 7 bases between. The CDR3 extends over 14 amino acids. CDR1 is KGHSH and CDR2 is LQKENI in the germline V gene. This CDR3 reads CASSPGLLNTEAFF. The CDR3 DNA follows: TGTGCCAGCTCACCAGGCCTCCTGAACACTGAAGCTTTCTTT.

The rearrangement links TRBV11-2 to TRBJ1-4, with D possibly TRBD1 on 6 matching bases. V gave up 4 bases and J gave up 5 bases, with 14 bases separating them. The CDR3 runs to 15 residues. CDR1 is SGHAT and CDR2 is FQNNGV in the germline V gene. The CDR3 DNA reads TGTGCCAGCAGCTACTTGGGGGCGCCCAATGAAAAACTGTTTTTT. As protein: CASSYLGAPNEKLFF.

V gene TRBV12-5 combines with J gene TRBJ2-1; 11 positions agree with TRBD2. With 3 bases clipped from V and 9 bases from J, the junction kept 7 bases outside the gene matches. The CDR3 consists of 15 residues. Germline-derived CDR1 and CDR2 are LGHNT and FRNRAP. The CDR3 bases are TGTGCTAGTGGTTTTGCCGGGACTAGCGGACGTGAGCAGTTCTTC. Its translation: CASGFAGTSGREQFF.

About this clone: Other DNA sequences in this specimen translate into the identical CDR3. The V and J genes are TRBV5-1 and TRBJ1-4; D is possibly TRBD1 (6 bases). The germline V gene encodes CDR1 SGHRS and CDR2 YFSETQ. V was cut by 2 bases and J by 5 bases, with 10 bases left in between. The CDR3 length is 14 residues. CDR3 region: CASSFTGLNEKLFF. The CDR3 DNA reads TGCGCCAGCAGCTTTACAGGGTTAAATGAAAAACTGTTTTTT.

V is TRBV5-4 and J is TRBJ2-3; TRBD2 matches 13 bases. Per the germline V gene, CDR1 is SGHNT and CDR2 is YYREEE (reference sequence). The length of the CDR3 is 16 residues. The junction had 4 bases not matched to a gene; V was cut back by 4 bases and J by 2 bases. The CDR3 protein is CASSMTSGGPTDTQYF. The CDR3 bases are TGTGCCAGCAGCATGACTAGCGGGGGGCCCACAGATACGCAGTATTTT.

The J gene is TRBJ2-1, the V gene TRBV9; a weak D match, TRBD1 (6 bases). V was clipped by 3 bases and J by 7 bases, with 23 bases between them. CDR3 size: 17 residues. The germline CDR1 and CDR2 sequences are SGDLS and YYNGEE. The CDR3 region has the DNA TGTGCCAGCAGCGCGGGGTCCGAGACCCTGGGGGCAAATGAGCAGTTCTTC. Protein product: CASSAGSETLGANEQFF.

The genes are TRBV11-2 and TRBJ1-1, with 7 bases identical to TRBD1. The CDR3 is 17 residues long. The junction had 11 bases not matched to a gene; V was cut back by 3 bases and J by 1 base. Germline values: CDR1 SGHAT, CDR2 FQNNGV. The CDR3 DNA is TGTGCCAGCAGCTTTCTGATGTCCGGGACAGAGAACACTGAAGCTTTCTTT. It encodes CASSFLMSGTENTEAFF.